This T cell receptor (beta chain) was sequenced for a study of T cell clonotyping in hematopoietic cell transplantation. Study outcomes and limitations: Few recipient clonotypes overlapped donors; over 95% were de novo at given depth. Without cell sorting, CD4 versus CD8 contributions remain unresolved. Higher Inverse Simpson Index values in graft donor and pretransplant recipient predicted broader posttransplant TCR diversity.

The CDR3 loop spans 14 amino acids. The V end lost 0 bases, the J end lost 12 bases, and 18 bases lay between the germline ends. Germline V gene sequence: CDR1 SGHNT, CDR2 YYREEE (reference sequence). Of note for this clone: Its antigen remains unidentified.

Only in-frame clones appear in the TCRdb table, and some are missing; sequencing was by immunoSEQ multiplex PCR. The table shows about 12,000 clones, with roughly 92% occurring only once. The clonotype originates from a female patient in her forties or fifties who had an allogeneic stem cell transplant from an unrelated donor, so the T cells may come from the graft donor. Some clones in this sample may be carry-over from other donors' samples. The sequencing used PBMCs, collected 100 days after allogeneic stem cell transplant. The rearrangement links TRBV5-4 to TRBJ1-2; D is perhaps TRBD1 (5 bases). CDR3 loop: CASSLDQAIGADTF. CDR3 in DNA: TGTGCCAGCAGCTTGGATCAGGCGATAGGGGCTGACACCTTC.